This is a list of T cell receptor beta chains from one sample in a study of neurological immune-mediated disorders. TCRdb re-called the 5' RACE reads through MiXCR, storing one row per CDR3 protein. The sample lists approximately 37,000 distinct CDR3 sequences, roughly 3.1% occurring once. The specimen sequenced was PBMCs. The receptors were sampled from a woman in her sixties or seventies with multiple sclerosis. CDR3s include the opening cysteine and the closing phenylalanine or tryptophan. Each record gives: J gene, D gene, V gene, clone size, CDR3 DNA, CDR3 protein. The D gene is left open where the match is weak. Clone size appears in some rows only: once, few, many, or a class for an expanded clone.

>TRBJ2-6|NA|TRBV20-1|NA
TGCAGTGCTAGCGCCAGTCATAGCTCTGGGGCCAACGTCCTGACTTTC
CSASASHSSGANVLTF
>TRBJ2-1|TRBD2|TRBV20-1|many
TGCAGTGCTAGAGTGGTAGCGGGGTTGCCTGAGCAGTTCTTC
CSARVVAGLPEQFF
>TRBJ2-3|NA|TRBV15|many
TGTGCCACCAGCAGAGATATAGCCGATATCACAGATACGCAGTATTTT
CATSRDIADITDTQYF
>TRBJ2-5|NA|TRBV12-3/TRBV12-4|many
TGTGCCAGCAGTTCCGGACAAGACCGTCGGGAGACCCAGTACTTC
CASSSGQDRRETQYF
>TRBJ2-5|TRBD2|TRBV27|few
TGTGCCAGCAGGCCGCGGGGGGGCTGGGAGACCCAGTACTTC
CASRPRGGWETQYF
>TRBJ1-3|NA|TRBV15|many
TGTGCCACCAGCAGGAGAGTGTCTGGAAACACCATATATTTT
CATSRRVSGNTIYF
>TRBJ2-7|NA|TRBV20-1|many
TGCAGTGCTAGGGACCCCGGCGGCGGGCGCTCCTACGAGCAGTACTTC
CSARDPGGGRSYEQYF
>TRBJ1-3|NA|TRBV6-1|many
TGTGCCAGCAGGAACGACAGACTCTCTGGAAACACCATATATTTT
CASRNDRLSGNTIYF
>TRBJ2-3|NA|TRBV5-1|many
TGCGCCAGCAGCGACCGGCAACCACCCACAGATACGCAGTATTTT
CASSDRQPPTDTQYF
>TRBJ1-2|TRBD1|TRBV5-8|many
TGTGCCAGCAGCCGGGGCGCAGGGGGCGGTTCTTACGGCTACACCTTC
CASSRGAGGGSYGYTF
>TRBJ2-1|TRBD1|TRBV20-1|many
TGCAGTGCACACGGGGACAGGAGCGATGAGCAGTTCTTC
CSAHGDRSDEQFF
>TRBJ2-7|TRBD2|TRBV20-1|many
TGCAGTGCTAGGCCCCGGCAAGCGGGGAGCTCCTACGAGCAGTACTTC
CSARPRQAGSSYEQYF
>TRBJ2-1|TRBD2|TRBV12-3/TRBV12-4|many
TGTGCCAGCCTTGGGGACTACAACAATGAGCAGTTCTTC
CASLGDYNNEQFF
>TRBJ2-2|NA|TRBV5-1|many
TGCGCCAGCAGCCAAAGACTGCTCTCACGGAACACCGGGGAGCTGTTTTTT
CASSQRLLSRNTGELFF
>TRBJ2-1|TRBD2|TRBV5-1|many
TGCGCCAGCAGTTCCCAAGCGGGGGGGCCCTATGAGCAGTTCTTC
CASSSQAGGPYEQFF
>TRBJ1-6|NA|TRBV7-9|many
TGTGCCAGCAGCTTAGTTTCTGGACGGGGGGATTCACCCCTCCACTTT
CASSLVSGRGDSPLHF